This T cell receptor beta chain comes out of a study of blood T cell repertoires in COVID-19. TCRdb's table, derived via immunoSEQ multiplex PCR, lists solely in-frame clones and lacks some. Seen here are some 200,000 clones, 70% to 90% observed once, and the top ten hold approximately 0.77%. This CDR3 contains 13 residues. The germline CDR1 and CDR2 sequences are DFQATT and SNEGSKA (reference sequence). With 3 bases removed from V and 4 bases from J, the gap between germline ends came to 12 bases. The sample consisted of PBMCs or T cells enriched from blood (not recorded which). This TCR was sampled from a woman aged 18-29 years who had recovered from COVID-19. The rearrangement links TRBV20-1 to TRBJ2-5; maybe TRBD1 (6 bases). The CDR3 DNA sequence: TGCAGTGCTAGTATTACAGGGATAGAGACCCAGTACTTC. Its protein product is CSASITGIETQYF.